A single sample gave rise to the 4 T cell receptor beta chains below, sequenced in a study of OX40 agonist ivuxolimab in advanced cancers. Here immunoSEQ multiplex PCR was the method, and the copy in TCRdb shows in-frame clones only, minus some. The sample shows about 36,000 clones, about four fifths of them seen only once. The source was CD4+ or CD8+ T cells sorted from blood, collected in a trial of the OX40 agonist ivuxolimab. The receptors shown here come from an adult with an advanced solid tumor such as melanoma, head and neck, liver or kidney cancer.

The gene calls are TRBV25-1 and TRBJ2-1; D not resolved. The CDR3 covers 16 residues. V lost 0 bases to trimming and J lost 4 bases, with 13 bases between them. Germline V gene lookup returns CDR1 MGHDK and CDR2 SYGVNS. CDR3 sequence reads: CASSEYDGRAYNEQFF. DNA of the CDR3: TGTGCCAGCAGTGAATATGACGGAAGAGCTTACAATGAGCAGTTCTTC.

The gene calls are TRBV5-6 and TRBJ1-2; D is unclear. Germline CDR1 SGHDT, CDR2 YYEEEE. V was cut by 0 bases and J by 5 bases, with 14 bases left in between. The CDR3 has 15 residues. The CDR3 is CASSLDHTSSYGYTF. The CDR3 DNA is TGTGCCAGCAGCTTGGACCATACTTCGAGTTATGGCTACACCTTC.

V and J are TRBV5-1 and TRBJ2-2, with 7 positions matching TRBD2. V lost 10 bases and J lost 3; bases outside the gene matches: 9. Germline CDR1 reads SGHRS; CDR2 reads YFSETQ. The CDR3 is 14 residues long. CDR3 in amino acids: CAPRREPDTGELFF. CDR3 DNA sequence: TGCGCCCCCCGGCGGGAGCCGGACACCGGGGAGCTGTTTTTT.

This sequence joins TRBV19 and TRBJ2-5; a possible D gene is TRBD1 (6 bases). The germline V and J ends were trimmed by 5 bases and 1 base, with 14 bases remaining between them. Looked up from germline, CDR1 is LNHDA and CDR2 is SQIVND (reference sequence). The CDR3 loop spans 15 amino acids. The chain's CDR3 is CASSRNRVLQETQYF. The CDR3 nucleotides are TGTGCCAGTAGTCGCAACAGGGTTCTCCAAGAGACCCAGTACTTC.